Listed here are 10 T cell receptor beta chains from one sample, sequenced in a study of response to subunit inactivated influenza vaccine (dated by TCRdb to about 2018). Receptor libraries were prepared by RT-PCR. Instrument on record: Illumina HiSeq 2500. TCRdb itself trimmed the public reads at Q25 with fastp, ran MiXCR and retained productive beta chains. Entries are consolidated by CDR3 protein sequence, retaining the most common genes and DNA. This sample lists 650,000 to 700,000 distinct CDR3 sequences; around 16% were detected once. The leading ten clones occupy 11% of the sample. The input for sequencing was PBMCs from blood, taken about 11 days after vaccination. The origin of the receptors is a man between 45 and 60 years old who received an inactivated influenza vaccine. Donor details come from another sample of the same person, matched by shared clones.

This clonotype was seen more than once but under ten times. The CDR3, as DNA: TGTGCCAGCAGCCCGACCCTCGGGGGCGACACCTTC. It yields the protein CASSPTLGGDTF. V gene TRBV28 combines with J gene TRBJ1-2, with a tentative D call TRBD1 (6 bases). Trimming took 6 bases from V and 12 from J, leaving 17 bases between them. The CDR3 extends over 12 amino acids. Germline values: CDR1 MDHEN, CDR2 SYDVKM.

This clonotype was seen a handful of times. The gene calls are TRBV12-3 or TRBV12-4 and TRBJ2-3; D gene unclear. V shed 4 bases and J shed 0 bases, with 8 bases lying between them. The CDR3 has 14 amino acids. The CDR3 region has the DNA TGTGCCAGCAGTTGGAGTAGTAGCACAGATACGCAGTATTTT. Protein product: CASSWSSSTDTQYF.

This clonotype was counted ten times or more. This rearrangement joins TRBV5-1 to TRBJ2-1; unclear D gene. Trimming left V 0 bases short and J 8 bases short, with 6 bases between. The length of the CDR3 is 12 residues. The germline CDR1 and CDR2 sequences are SGHRS and YFSETQ. CDR3 DNA: TGCGCCAGCAGCTTGGAACAGCATGAGCAGTTCTTC. It yields the protein CASSLEQHEQFF.

This clonotype turned up a few times. The rearrangement links TRBV28 to TRBJ2-5; D is possibly TRBD1 or TRBD2 (6 bases each). The CDR3 length is 13 residues. Germline CDR1 and CDR2: MDHEN and SYDVKM. Trimming removed 8 bases at V and 4 bases at J, with 14 bases between. In DNA, the CDR3 is TGTGCCAGCGGCCAGGGGAGGAGAGAGACCCAGTACTTC. This gives the protein CASGQGRRETQYF.

The V gene is TRBV11-2, the J gene TRBJ2-1; 8 bases align to TRBD2. V gave up 2 bases and J gave up 0 bases; unmatched junction bases: 9. Germline V gives CDR1 SGHAT, CDR2 FQNNGV. CDR3 length: 18 residues. The CDR3 protein is CASSLFPAGDHSYNEQFF. The CDR3 DNA sequence: TGTGCCAGCAGCTTATTCCCAGCGGGAGACCACTCCTACAATGAGCAGTTCTTC.

The chain couples TRBV12-3 or TRBV12-4 to TRBJ2-2; D may be TRBD2 (5 bases). The CDR3 consists of 14 residues. V gave up 5 bases and J gave up 2 bases, with 9 bases separating them. The CDR3 DNA reads TGTGCCAGCAGTGCCTCGGGAAACACCGGGGAGCTGTTTTTT. Translated, it gives CASSASGNTGELFF.

The V and J genes are TRBV10-2 and TRBJ1-5, with 9 bases matching TRBD1. Germline V gene sequence: CDR1 WSHSY, CDR2 SAAADI. J was trimmed by 4 bases and V by 6 bases; bases with no gene match: 7. The CDR3 runs to 15 residues. DNA for the CDR3: TGCGCCAGCAGCGACGGACAGGGGCTGAATCAGCCCCAGCATTTT. Residues: CASSDGQGLNQPQHF.

This sequence joins TRBV7-2 and TRBJ1-4; D ambiguous. CDR1 is SGHTA, CDR2 FQGNSA, per germline. V shed 5 bases and J shed 1 base, with 5 bases lying between them. This CDR3 is 13 amino acids long. CDR3 bases: TGTGCCAGCAGCCGGCGAACTAATGAAAAACTGTTTTTT. This encodes CASSRRTNEKLFF.

This clonotype was counted ten times or more. This chain connects TRBV5-1 to TRBJ2-2; TRBD2 might be the D (6 bases). V lost 6 bases, J lost 2 bases, and 8 bases lay in between. The CDR3 is 13 amino acids. Germline CDR1 SGHRS, CDR2 YFSETQ. CDR3 nucleotides: TGCGCCAGCAAGGGACTCAACACCGGGGAGCTGTTTTTT. Translated: CASKGLNTGELFF. The full variable domain, completed using reference TRBV5-1 and TRBJ2-2, is KAGVTQTPRYLIKTRGQQVTLSCSPISGHRSVSWYQQTPGQGLQFLFEYFSETQRNKGNFPGRFSGRQFSNSRSEMNVSTLELGDSALYLCASKGLNTGELFFGEGSRLTVL.

The V call is TRBV23-1, the J call TRBJ1-6, with TRBD1 matching over 7 bases. TRBV23-1 is flagged as an ORF with uncertain function. The CDR3 covers 16 residues. V gave up 2 bases and J gave up 4 bases; unmatched junction bases: 5. CDR3 sequence (DNA): TGCGCCAGCAGTCAACACAGGGGCCCTTATAATTCACCCCTCCACTTT. Its protein product is CASSQHRGPYNSPLHF.